This T cell receptor beta chain is from a study of CXCR3-negative and CXCR3-positive naive CD8 T cells. To note about this clonotype: The antigen is undetermined.

Each CD8+ T cell subset was sorted in triplicate, around 300,000 cells each. Within the CD8+ T cell compartment, naive cells were CD45RO-CCR7+CD27+CD95-. CDR1 and CDR2 from the germline V gene are MDHEN and SYDVKM. This CDR3 comprises 13 residues. UMI-labeled TRB cDNA libraries were prepared by 5' RACE. TCRdb reprocessed the 5' RACE reads, keeping one entry per CDR3 protein, no DNA. The sample data list over 35,000 distinct CDR3 sequences. Findings and limits, study-wide: Naive cells that were CXCR3-positive had more hydrophobic TRB CDR3s (compared with CXCR3-negative naive cells). For naive cells, CXCR3-negative and CXCR3-positive subsets had similar TRBV-TRBJ usage; for memory cells, usage differed.

The chain couples TRBV28 to TRBJ2-7; TCRdb indicates TRBD2, and absent DNA this call remains unverified. The TCR comes from a human donor in good health. Some clones in this sample may be carry-over from other donors' samples. The source material was naive CXCR3- CD8+ T cells from blood. Subset given: CD45RO-CCR7+CD27+CD95- naive CD8+ T cells lacking CXCR3 (TNR3-). The chain's CDR3 is CASSFPAGGEQYF.